These 32 T cell receptor beta chains were all obtained from the same sample, sequenced in a study of blood T cell repertoires in COVID-19. Repertoires were generated with immunoSEQ multiplex PCR, while TCRdb's copy carries only in-frame clones and drops some. The sample holds approximately 230,000 clones, about four fifths seen once. Sequencing was performed on peripheral blood. These receptors were obtained from an elderly man with acute or convalescent COVID-19.

V gene TRBV19 combines with J gene TRBJ2-1; 13 bases match TRBD2. The CDR3 is 15 amino acids. V lost 5 bases and J lost 9; bases outside the gene matches: 7. Per germline, CDR1 LNHDA and CDR2 SQIVND (reference sequence). CDR3 sequence (DNA): TGTGCCAGTAGTTTGGGACTAGCGGGGTTAAGTGAGCAGTTCTTC. It translates to CASSLGLAGLSEQFF.

In its sample, this clone was seen once. The chain combines TRBV3-1 (or the pseudogene TRBV3-2) with TRBJ1-1, with D possibly being TRBD1 (6 bases). Germline V lookup: CDR1 LGHDT, CDR2 YNNKEL (reference sequence). The CDR3 has 15 residues. The V and J ends lost 3 bases and 1 base respectively, with 12 bases between them. The CDR3 region has the DNA TGTGCCAGCAGCCAGGGCAGGGGAGCGAACACTGAAGCTTTCTTT. Translating it yields CASSQGRGANTEAFF.

This chain links TRBV18 with TRBJ2-7; TRBD1 matches 11 bases. V gave up 5 bases and J gave up 6 bases; unmatched junction bases: 12. The CDR3 contains 16 residues. The V gene's germline CDR1 is KGHSH and CDR2 LQKENI. CDR3 amino acids: CASSSGQGGFGTEQYF. In DNA, the CDR3 is TGTGCCAGCTCATCGGGACAGGGGGGTTTCGGCACCGAGCAGTACTTC.

The chain links TRBV5-3 to TRBJ2-1; the D gene is possibly TRBD1 (6 bases). TRBV5-3 is sorted into the ORF group, with uncertain function. The V end lost 3 bases, the J end lost 4 bases, and 14 bases lay between the germline ends. The CDR3 is made up of 15 amino acids. CDR3 nucleotides: TGTGCCAGAAGCTACGGACAGTCTGTTTACAATGAGCAGTTCTTC. Translating it yields CARSYGQSVYNEQFF.

V gene TRBV28 combines with J gene TRBJ1-2, with 12 bases that match TRBD1. Germline CDR1 and CDR2: MDHEN and SYDVKM. Trimming removed 3 bases from V and 3 bases from J; junction bases left unmatched: 5. The CDR3 totals 16 residues. CDR3 sequence: CASSFGTGGEDYGYTF. In nucleotides, the CDR3 is TGTGCCAGCAGTTTCGGGACAGGGGGCGAGGACTATGGCTACACCTTC.

This clone came up once. The chain recombines TRBV30 with TRBJ1-1; D gene uncertain. Germline CDR1 GTSNPN, CDR2 SVGIG (reference sequence). The CDR3 extends over 11 amino acids. V lost 8 bases, J lost 10 bases, and 17 bases lay in between. CDR3 sequence reads: CAHSRGQRAFF. For the CDR3, the DNA is TGTGCCCATTCTCGGGGTCAGAGAGCTTTCTTT.

This clone has more than one count but fewer than ten. The chain has TRBV5-1 and TRBJ1-2, with 8 bases identical to TRBD1. CDR1 SGHRS and CDR2 YFSETQ come from the germline V gene. J was trimmed by 5 bases and V by 4 bases; bases with no gene match: 13. CDR3 length equals 16 residues. CDR3 coding DNA: TGCGCCAGCAGCCAGGGAGATACAGGGGGTGGATATGGCTACACCTTC. Translation: CASSQGDTGGGYGYTF. The whole variable domain, filled in from reference TRBV5-1 and TRBJ1-2, reads KAGVTQTPRYLIKTRGQQVTLSCSPISGHRSVSWYQQTPGQGLQFLFEYFSETQRNKGNFPGRFSGRQFSNSRSEMNVSTLELGDSALYLCASSQGDTGGGYGYTFGSGTRLTVV.

The chain uses TRBV6-5 and TRBJ2-5; D ambiguous. The CDR3 is 12 residues long. CDR1 is MNHEY and CDR2 is SVGAGI in the germline V gene. Trimming removed 5 bases from V and 5 bases from J, with 9 bases in between. CDR3 region: CASSISGETQYF. CDR3 nucleotide sequence: TGTGCCAGCAGTATCTCCGGGGAGACCCAGTACTTC.

The chain is built from TRBV6-6 and TRBJ2-1; TRBD2 might be the D (6 bases). Trimming removed 8 bases at V and 7 bases at J, with 24 bases between. The CDR3 spans 16 residues. The germline V gene has CDR1 MNHNY and CDR2 SVGAGI (reference sequence). CDR3 bases: TGTGCCAGCGAACGGGGTAGGAGGGGTGGGAGGAATGAGCAGTTCTTC. It is translated as CASERGRRGGRNEQFF.

The chain is built from TRBV27 and TRBJ2-3, with D tentatively TRBD2 (5 bases). Germline lookup yields CDR1 MNHEY and CDR2 SMNVEV (reference sequence). V was clipped by 0 bases and J by 1 base, with 11 bases between them. The CDR3 contains 16 residues. The CDR3 loop is CASSLSRPRGTDTQYF. The DNA for the CDR3 is TGTGCCAGCAGTTTATCCCGACCGAGGGGCACAGATACGCAGTATTTT.

In its sample, this clone was seen once. The chain couples TRBV2 to TRBJ2-1, with 7 bases matching TRBD2. This CDR3 is 15 amino acids long. J gave up 0 bases and V 8 bases, and 7 bases lay outside the gene matches. Germline CDR1 SNHLY, CDR2 FYNNEI. Written as DNA, the CDR3 is TGTGCCAGCCGTCCGGGACTAAGCTCCTACAATGAGCAGTTCTTC. Residues: CASRPGLSSYNEQFF.

The rearrangement uses TRBV2 and TRBJ1-3; D is undetermined. Germline V gene data show CDR1 as SNHLY and CDR2 as FYNNEI. The CDR3 covers 14 residues. Between the trimmed V and J ends, which lost 4 bases and 7 bases, there was a span of 14 bases. The CDR3 loop is CASSGVGSGNTIYF. CDR3 sequence (DNA): TGTGCCAGCAGTGGGGTCGGGTCGGGGAACACCATATATTTT.

This rearrangement joins TRBV5-4 to TRBJ1-2; weak D call: TRBD1 (5 bases). The CDR3 length is 14 residues. Trimming left V 4 bases short and J 2 bases short, with 12 bases between. Per the germline V gene, CDR1 is SGHNT and CDR2 is YYREEE (reference sequence). For the CDR3, the DNA is TGTGCCAGCAGCCCGAAGACAGTCAACTATGGCTACACCTTC. Encoded protein: CASSPKTVNYGYTF.

V gene TRBV24-1 combines with J gene TRBJ1-3, with 10 positions matching TRBD1. The junction had 10 bases not matched to a gene; V was cut back by 9 bases and J by 0 bases. The CDR3 is 17 residues long. The germline V gene encodes CDR1 KGHDR and CDR2 SFDVKD. For the CDR3, the DNA is TGTGCCACCTTACCCTCGGGACAGGGGATCTCTGGAAACACCATATATTTT. Its protein product is CATLPSGQGISGNTIYF.

The chain uses TRBV19 and TRBJ2-3; TRBD2 agrees at 9 bases. Germline V lookup: CDR1 LNHDA, CDR2 SQIVND (reference sequence). V trimming: 1 base; J trimming: 2 bases; junction bases outside the gene matches: 7. The CDR3 extends over 17 amino acids. The CDR3 reads CASSIGRGGSFTDTQYF. CDR3 sequence (DNA): TGTGCCAGTAGTATAGGGCGGGGGGGCAGTTTCACAGATACGCAGTATTTT.

V gene TRBV5-1 combines with J gene TRBJ2-1, with D perhaps matching TRBD1 (6 bases). Germline assignment: CDR1 SGHRS and CDR2 YFSETQ. This CDR3 comprises 18 residues. V was shortened by 4 bases and J by 0 bases, with 20 bases between the two germline ends. For the CDR3, the DNA is TGCGCCAGCAGCCCAAACCCCGCCGACAGGTACTCCTACAATGAGCAGTTCTTC. Translating gives CASSPNPADRYSYNEQFF.

The chain has TRBV20-1 and TRBJ1-5; perhaps TRBD1 as D (6 bases). The germline gives CDR1 DFQATT, CDR2 SNEGSKA (reference sequence). Trimming cost V 6 bases and J 4 bases, with 16 bases left between them. The CDR3 sequence is 14 residues long. The CDR3 loop is CSASRGGGNQPQHF. The CDR3 DNA is TGCAGTGCGAGTCGGGGGGGCGGGAATCAGCCCCAGCATTTT.

The V gene is TRBV18, the J gene TRBJ1-6, with D possibly TRBD1 on 6 matching bases. This CDR3 region has 15 residues. Trimming removed 4 bases at V and 5 bases at J, with 12 bases between. CDR1 is KGHSH, CDR2 LQKENI, per germline. The CDR3 DNA reads as TGTGCCAGCTCACTCCGACAGGCCGATAATTCACCCCTCCACTTT. Its protein is CASSLRQADNSPLHF.

The sample holds many counts of this clone. This chain connects TRBV7-3 to TRBJ2-3; maybe TRBD2 (5 bases). Germline values: CDR1 SGHTA, CDR2 FQGTGA. Trimming pared 5 bases from V and 4 bases from J, leaving 7 bases between. The CDR3 consists of 12 residues. CDR3 nucleotide sequence: TGTGCCAGCAGCCACGGGGCAGATACGCAGTATTTT. Translated: CASSHGADTQYF.

This clone was observed a few times. The chain joins TRBV5-6 to TRBJ1-2; D not resolved. Trimming removed 1 base at V and 2 bases at J, with 3 bases between. The CDR3 loop spans 12 amino acids. The germline gives CDR1 SGHDT, CDR2 YYEEEE. CDR3 nucleotide sequence: TGTGCCAGCAGCTTGAGCAACTATGGCTACACCTTC. This codes for CASSLSNYGYTF.

This sequence joins TRBV5-1 and TRBJ1-4; 9 bases are a match to TRBD1. Trimming at V came to 4 bases and at J to 8 bases, leaving 12 bases not matched to a gene. The length of the CDR3 is 16 residues. CDR1 and CDR2 (germline): SGHRS, YFSETQ. This chain's CDR3 is CASSRARGQGEEKLFF. The CDR3 bases are TGCGCCAGCAGCCGTGCTAGGGGACAGGGTGAAGAAAAACTGTTTTTT.

V and J are TRBV5-4 and TRBJ2-7, with 9 bases matching TRBD2. This CDR3 comprises 16 residues. After removal of 0 bases from V and 5 bases from J, the junction contained 9 bases not matched to a gene. CDR1 is SGHNT and CDR2 is YYREEE in the germline V gene (reference sequence). This CDR3 reads CASSLGGSGRFHEQYF. CDR3 in DNA: TGTGCCAGCAGCTTGGGCGGTAGCGGGAGATTCCACGAGCAGTACTTC.

This clone was recorded once. This sequence joins TRBV7-9 and TRBJ1-4, with D maybe TRBD1 (6 bases). Germline V gene sequence: CDR1 SEHNR, CDR2 FQNEAQ (reference sequence). The CDR3 has 15 residues. V was pared by 4 bases and J by 5 bases, with 14 bases between. The CDR3 loop is CASSSPGHRNEKLFF. The CDR3 nucleotides read TGTGCCAGCAGCTCACCGGGACACCGGAATGAAAAACTGTTTTTT.

The chain joins TRBV19 to TRBJ2-1; a weak D match, TRBD2 (6 bases). CDR3 length: 15 residues. V lost 6 bases to trimming and J lost 4 bases, with 16 bases between them. In germline, CDR1 is LNHDA, CDR2 SQIVND (reference sequence). The CDR3 loop reads CASRAQASAYNEQFF. Written as DNA, the CDR3 is TGTGCCAGTAGAGCTCAAGCTAGCGCATACAATGAGCAGTTCTTC.

The chain links TRBV30 to TRBJ1-2; no clear D gene. Germline V gene sequence: CDR1 GTSNPN, CDR2 SVGIG (reference sequence). This CDR3 contains 12 residues. This CDR3 is CGSVSTKLGYTF. Here the CDR3 DNA reads TGTGGGAGTGTATCCACGAAGCTGGGCTACACCTTC.

The CDR3, as DNA: TGTGCCAGCAGCCCTGGACAGGGAGGCTGGATGAACACTGAAGCTTTCTTT. Protein product: CASSPGQGGWMNTEAFF. This rearrangement joins TRBV5-5 to TRBJ1-1; 8 nucleotides match TRBD1. CDR3 length: 17 amino acids. Germline lookup yields CDR1 SGHKS and CDR2 YYEKEE (reference sequence). V trimming: 4 bases; J trimming: 0 bases; junction bases outside the gene matches: 11.

The chain employs TRBV20-1 and TRBJ2-3, with TRBD2 matching 7 bases. The V and J ends lost 3 bases and 2 bases, in that order; junction bases with no gene match: 5. Germline V CDR1 and CDR2: DFQATT, SNEGSKA (reference sequence). CDR3 length equals 14 residues. The CDR3 DNA reads as TGCAGTGCTAGTGTCGGGGGGAACACAGATACGCAGTATTTT. Protein product: CSASVGGNTDTQYF.

This clone was observed a handful of times. The germline gene is not matched at one end of the junction; a read error may be the cause. The chain uses TRBV19 and TRBJ1-2; 10 positions agree with TRBD1. The germline V gene encodes CDR1 LNHDA and CDR2 SQIVND (reference sequence). This CDR3 contains 16 residues. The CDR3 protein is CASSIPGTGADYGYTF. The DNA for the CDR3 is TGTGCCAGTAGTATCCCCGGGACAGGGGCTGACTACGGCTACACCTTC.

The chain is built from TRBV10-2 and TRBJ1-1; the match to TRBD1 covers 11 bases. CDR1 and CDR2 (germline): WSHSY, SAAADI. V dropped 1 base and J dropped 10; count of bases not matched to a gene: 2. The CDR3 consists of 13 residues. The CDR3 region is CASSELGTGGAFF. The CDR3, as DNA: TGCGCCAGCAGTGAGTTGGGGACAGGGGGAGCTTTCTTT.

V is TRBV30 and J is TRBJ2-7; 11 positions match TRBD1. The ends lost 2 bases at V and 4 bases at J; junction bases unmatched: 4. Germline V lookup: CDR1 GTSNPN, CDR2 SVGIG (reference sequence). The CDR3 extends over 14 amino acids. CDR3 coding DNA: TGTGCCTGGAGTCTTGGACAGGGGGCTTACGAGCAGTACTTC. Protein product: CAWSLGQGAYEQYF.

V is TRBV7-9 and J is TRBJ2-7, with a possible D match to TRBD1 (5 bases). The CDR3 runs to 14 residues. V lost 5 bases to trimming and J lost 2 bases, with 13 bases between them. In germline, CDR1 is SEHNR, CDR2 FQNEAQ (reference sequence). DNA of the CDR3: TGTGCCAGCAGCCAAGGGGCACATACCTACGAGCAGTACTTC. Translation: CASSQGAHTYEQYF.

This chain connects TRBV12-3 or TRBV12-4 to TRBJ1-1, with D tentatively TRBD1 (5 bases). The V gene lost 2 bases and the J gene lost 1 base, with 5 bases spanning the gap. This CDR3 contains 13 residues. Written as DNA, the CDR3 is TGTGCCAGCAGTTTAAGGGGGAACACTGAAGCTTTCTTT. The encoded protein is CASSLRGNTEAFF.